This TCR beta chain was identified during a study of T cells of healthy individuals (dated by TCRdb to between 2018 and 2020). Turning to this clonotype: Which antigen it targets is not known. Base qualities were left out, and no much larger clone turns up one base away.

Library creation used 5' RACE. The sample was run on an Illumina MiSeq. Using fastp trimming at Q25 and MiXCR clonotype assembly, TCRdb reanalyzed the public sequencing data and kept in-frame beta chains. Identical CDR3 proteins give one entry, which carries the most common genes and DNA. This sample has roughly 87,000 distinct CDR3 sequences in its table, and 17% of those were observed once. Of the sample, 6.2% is held by the ten largest clones. The CDR3, cysteine through phenylalanine, is 12 amino acids long. Here the CDR3 DNA is all that survives: 36 bases in frame from base 1. Via the germline V gene (reference sequence), CDR1 is LGHDT and CDR2 YNNKEL. The trim is 1 base for V and 6 bases for J, with a gap of 3 bases between the germline ends.

The clonotype comes from a human donor in good health. The chain couples TRBV3-1 to TRBJ2-2; no D gene is confidently identified. The sequenced DNA is TGTGCCAGCAGCCAAGGTTCCGGGGAGCTGTTTTTT. This encodes CASSQGSGELFF.